This passage covers 30 T cell receptor beta chains from one sample sequenced in a study of cytomegalovirus exposure and HLA in healthy donors. Amplification used 60 Vbeta primers and 13 Jbeta primers. Some clones are missing from TCRdb's copy, which holds only in-frame ones; the method was immunoSEQ multiplex PCR. The data show fewer than 150,000 clones, roughly 80% seen once. Sequencing was done on a sample of PBMCs. The receptor source for this set is a man between 40 and 49 years old in good health and CMV-seropositive.

The chain links TRBV2 to TRBJ1-1, with 9 bases identical to TRBD1. V lost 6 bases, J lost 7 bases, and 6 bases stayed unmatched. This CDR3 contains 13 residues. The germline gives CDR1 SNHLY, CDR2 FYNNEI. CDR3 sequence (DNA): TGTGCCAGCAGAACAGGGGGCGTGGGTGAAGCTTTCTTT. This codes for CASRTGGVGEAFF.

This rearrangement joins TRBV9 to TRBJ2-1, with TRBD2 identical over 8 bases. The V gene end was trimmed by 2 bases and the J gene end by 7 bases; junction bases not matched to a gene: 5. The CDR3 covers 14 residues. Germline CDR1 and CDR2: SGDLS and YYNGEE. The CDR3 region has the DNA TGTGCCAGCAGCGTCACCGGGGGGGTTAATGAGCAGTTCTTC. Translating it yields CASSVTGGVNEQFF.

For the CDR3, the DNA is TGTGCCAGCAGTTTAAGGAGTTACAATGAGCAGTTCTTC. Protein product: CASSLRSYNEQFF. V gene TRBV27 combines with J gene TRBJ2-1, with D unclear. The CDR3 sequence is 13 residues long. Germline values: CDR1 MNHEY, CDR2 SMNVEV (reference sequence). The V end lost 2 bases, the J end lost 4 bases, and 6 bases lay between the germline ends.

The chain uses TRBV7-9 and TRBJ2-7, with TRBD2 matching over 7 bases. The CDR3 totals 14 residues. Germline V gene lookup returns CDR1 SEHNR and CDR2 FQNEAQ (reference sequence). Trimming took 1 base from V and 7 from J; bases not matched to a gene: 7. The CDR3 region is CASSLGAGVREQYF. The CDR3 DNA sequence: TGTGCCAGCAGCTTAGGGGCGGGAGTCAGGGAGCAGTACTTC.

This chain connects TRBV30 to TRBJ2-1; 7 bases are shared with TRBD2. V shed 0 bases and J 2 bases; nucleotides not matched to a gene: 7. The CDR3 has 16 residues. The germline CDR1 and CDR2 sequences are GTSNPN and SVGIG (reference sequence). The CDR3 loop is CAWSVRPAGTYNEQFF. The CDR3 bases are TGTGCCTGGAGTGTACGTCCAGCGGGAACCTACAATGAGCAGTTCTTC. The full variable domain, completed using reference TRBV30 and TRBJ2-1, is SQTIHQWPATLVQPVGSPLSLECTVEGTSNPNLYWYRQAAGRGLQLLFYSVGIGQISSEVPQNLSASRPQDRQFILSSKKLLLSDSGFYLCAWSVRPAGTYNEQFFGPGTRLTVL.

This clone was seen only a few times. This chain uses TRBV5-4 with TRBJ2-4, with 9 nucleotides matching TRBD1. J lost 10 bases, V lost 3 bases, and 8 bases had no gene match. The CDR3 contains 14 residues. In germline, CDR1 is SGHNT, CDR2 YYREEE (reference sequence). CDR3 sequence reads: CASSSRDRDFIQYF. DNA of the CDR3: TGTGCCAGCAGCTCCCGGGACAGGGACTTTATTCAGTACTTC.

The V gene is TRBV5-6, the J gene TRBJ1-5; possible D gene TRBD1, 5 bases. Germline CDR1 and CDR2: SGHDT and YYEEEE. The CDR3 runs 13 residues. The V end was cut by 3 bases, the J end by 1 base, with 5 bases between. CDR3 coding DNA: TGTGCCAGCAGCTGGGGCAGCAATCAGCCCCAGCATTTT. It translates to CASSWGSNQPQHF.

The rearrangement uses TRBV5-1 and TRBJ1-6, with D possibly matching TRBD1 (5 bases). V gave up 0 bases and J gave up 9 bases, with 10 bases separating them. In germline, CDR1 is SGHRS, CDR2 YFSETQ. The CDR3 has 14 residues. The CDR3 region is CASSLGTNGSPLHF. The DNA of the CDR3 is TGCGCCAGCAGCTTGGGGACAAACGGTTCACCCCTCCACTTT. The complete variable domain, with remaining parts taken from reference TRBV5-1 and TRBJ1-6, reads KAGVTQTPRYLIKTRGQQVTLSCSPISGHRSVSWYQQTPGQGLQFLFEYFSETQRNKGNFPGRFSGRQFSNSRSEMNVSTLELGDSALYLCASSLGTNGSPLHFGNGTRLTVT.

The gene calls are TRBV5-4 and TRBJ1-1, with D possibly matching TRBD1 (5 bases). Germline-derived CDR1 and CDR2 are SGHNT and YYREEE (reference sequence). V shed 2 bases and J shed 4 bases, with 9 bases lying between them. The CDR3 runs to 13 residues. In DNA, the CDR3 is TGTGCCAGCAGCTTCGGGCAGGGCACTGAAGCTTTCTTT. Amino acids: CASSFGQGTEAFF.

This clone was seen more than once but under ten times. The chain joins TRBV4-1 to TRBJ2-1, with 8 bases that match TRBD1. Trimming cost V 3 bases and J 8 bases; bases outside gene matches: 21. The CDR3 consists of 19 residues. Germline V gives CDR1 MGHRA, CDR2 YSYEKL. CDR3 in amino acids: CASSQRQFRTGTGEDEQFF. Written as DNA, the CDR3 is TGCGCCAGCAGCCAGCGGCAATTTCGGACAGGGACGGGTGAGGATGAGCAGTTCTTC.

In its sample, this clone was seen once. As DNA, the CDR3 is TGTGCCAGCCTGTACTCCGCTGTGGCTTTCTTT. Residues: CASLYSAVAFF. The chain couples TRBV2 to TRBJ1-1, with unresolved D. The V gene's germline CDR1 is SNHLY and CDR2 FYNNEI. The CDR3 has 11 amino acids. Trimming shortened V by 8 bases and J by 11 bases, and 15 bases separated the two germline ends. The complete variable domain, with remaining parts taken from reference TRBV2 and TRBJ1-1, reads EPEVTQTPSHQVTQMGQEVILRCVPISNHLYFYWYRQILGQKVEFLVSFYNNEISEKSEIFDDQFSVERPDGSNFTLKIRSTKLEDSAMYFCASLYSAVAFFGQGTRLTVV.

This CDR3 is CASSFSSSTDTQYF. CDR3 nucleotides: TGTGCCAGCAGCTTTTCAAGCAGCACAGATACGCAGTATTTT. V and J are TRBV7-9 and TRBJ2-3; D not certain. Germline V gives CDR1 SEHNR, CDR2 FQNEAQ (reference sequence). V lost 3 bases to trimming and J lost 0 bases, with 7 bases between them. This CDR3 has 14 residues.

This sequence joins TRBV5-1 and TRBJ2-2; 7 bases line up with TRBD2. V dropped 5 bases and J dropped 2; count of bases not matched to a gene: 6. Germline CDR1 reads SGHRS; CDR2 reads YFSETQ. The CDR3 runs to 15 residues. The chain's CDR3 is CASRAGTINTGELFF. The CDR3 coding sequence is TGCGCCAGCAGGGCCGGGACTATTAACACCGGGGAGCTGTTTTTT.

In its sample, this clone was seen a few times. The CDR3 DNA reads as TGTGCCAGCAGCTTGGACTGGCAGGGGGCTGGGGCCAACGTCCTGACTTTC. It specifies CASSLDWQGAGANVLTF. The chain recombines TRBV5-4 with TRBJ2-6, with TRBD1 matching 7 bases. In germline, CDR1 is SGHNT, CDR2 YYREEE (reference sequence). The CDR3 length is 17 residues. The trim removed 0 bases at V and 2 bases at J, leaving 5 bases unmatched.

The J gene is TRBJ2-5, the V gene TRBV18; unclear D gene. The CDR3 is 15 amino acids. The V and J ends lost 1 base and 2 bases respectively, with 11 bases between them. Germline CDR1 KGHSH, CDR2 LQKENI. CDR3 nucleotide sequence: TGTGCCAGCTCACCACGGCCCCCCCCTCAAGAGACCCAGTACTTC. Amino acids: CASSPRPPPQETQYF.

This clone was detected only a few times. The genes are TRBV6-4 and TRBJ2-3; D not certain. There are 14 residues in the CDR3. Trimming shortened V by 3 bases and J by 2 bases, and 9 bases separated the two germline ends. CDR1 and CDR2 from the germline V gene are MRHNA and SNTAGT. CDR3 coding DNA: TGTGCCAGCAGTGAGTCATCCCACACAGATACGCAGTATTTT. Translating gives CASSESSHTDTQYF.

The chain is built from TRBV5-1 and TRBJ2-1, with 11 bases fitting TRBD2. The CDR3 is made up of 13 amino acids. The ends lost 5 bases at V and 8 bases at J; junction bases unmatched: 3. The germline V gene encodes CDR1 SGHRS and CDR2 YFSETQ. CDR3 nucleotides: TGCGCCAGCAGACTAGCGGGAGCCTATGAGCAGTTCTTC. This gives the protein CASRLAGAYEQFF.

The rearrangement joins TRBV19 to TRBJ2-7, with D maybe TRBD2 (6 bases). The CDR3 length is 15 residues. Trimming removed 1 base from V and 3 bases from J, with 13 bases in between. CDR1 is LNHDA, CDR2 SQIVND, per germline (reference sequence). CDR3 nucleotide sequence: TGTGCCAGTAGTATAGCCCGGACTAAGTACTACGAGCAGTACTTC. Protein: CASSIARTKYYEQYF.

V is TRBV25-1 and J is TRBJ1-1; D possibly corresponds to TRBD1 (6 bases). CDR1 and CDR2 from the germline V gene are MGHDK and SYGVNS. The CDR3 is 15 residues long. Trimming removed 4 bases from V and 1 base from J, with 13 bases in between. DNA for the CDR3: TGTGCCAGCAGTGCGGGGGGGCAGGGGAACACTGAAGCTTTCTTT. Translating it yields CASSAGGQGNTEAFF.

This rearrangement joins TRBV14 to TRBJ1-6, with 7 bases matching TRBD1. The CDR3 totals 17 residues. The V segment lost 0 bases and the J segment 1 base; nucleotides outside the gene matches: 3. Germline assignment: CDR1 SGHDN and CDR2 FVKESK. The CDR3 spells CASSQDAGGSYNSPLHF. As DNA, the CDR3 is TGTGCCAGCAGCCAAGATGCAGGGGGTTCCTATAATTCACCCCTCCACTTT.

This chain joins TRBV27 and TRBJ2-5; the match to TRBD2 covers 7 bases. Germline V CDR1 and CDR2: MNHEY, SMNVEV (reference sequence). The CDR3 has 15 amino acids. V lost 2 bases, J lost 7 bases, and 10 bases stayed unmatched. The CDR3 DNA follows: TGTGCCAGCAGTTTAAGAGGGCTAGCGGTAGGGACCCAGTACTTC. Translation gives CASSLRGLAVGTQYF.

This chain uses TRBV5-1 with TRBJ2-3; 7 bases line up with TRBD2. This CDR3 has 16 amino acids. The V gene end was trimmed by 4 bases and the J gene end by 3 bases; junction bases not matched to a gene: 11. The germline CDR1 and CDR2 sequences are SGHRS and YFSETQ. Written as DNA, the CDR3 is TGCGCCAGCAGCAAAGCTCGGACTAGTTCTACAGATACGCAGTATTTT. Translating gives CASSKARTSSTDTQYF. Based on the CDR3 plus reference TRBV5-1 and TRBJ2-3, the full variable domain is KAGVTQTPRYLIKTRGQQVTLSCSPISGHRSVSWYQQTPGQGLQFLFEYFSETQRNKGNFPGRFSGRQFSNSRSEMNVSTLELGDSALYLCASSKARTSSTDTQYFGPGTRLTVL.

V is TRBV30 and J is TRBJ1-2; D might be TRBD1 (6 bases). This CDR3 has 13 residues. Trimming stripped 0 bases from V and 6 bases from J, with 11 bases between. The germline V gene has CDR1 GTSNPN and CDR2 SVGIG (reference sequence). The CDR3 nucleotides are TGTGCCTGGAGTGTACGGGGGGCGGATGGCTACACCTTC. As protein: CAWSVRGADGYTF.

The gene calls are TRBV5-8 and TRBJ1-2; D unresolved. Looked up from germline, CDR1 is SGHTS and CDR2 is YDEGEE. This CDR3 spans 13 amino acids. V lost 0 bases, J lost 11 bases, and 14 bases lay in between. This chain's CDR3 is CASSLGSPLWYTF. The CDR3 nucleotides read TGTGCCAGCAGCTTGGGTTCCCCCCTATGGTACACCTTC.

The rearrangement links TRBV19 to TRBJ2-5; 10 nucleotides line up with TRBD1. This CDR3 is built from 15 residues. V lost 3 bases, J lost 3 bases, and 4 bases stayed unmatched. Germline-derived CDR1 and CDR2 are LNHDA and SQIVND (reference sequence). The CDR3 DNA reads TGTGCCAGTAGTATCCCCGGGACAGGGGAAGAGACCCAGTACTTC. Translating gives CASSIPGTGEETQYF. The variable domain in full, with the rest retrieved from reference TRBV19 and TRBJ2-5, is DGGITQSPKYLFRKEGQNVTLSCEQNLNHDAMYWYRQDPGQGLRLIYYSQIVNDFQKGDIAEGYSVSREKKESFPLTVTSAQKNPTAFYLCASSIPGTGEETQYFGPGTRLLVL.

This chain uses TRBV2 with TRBJ1-1; 7 bases map to TRBD1. The germline V gene has CDR1 SNHLY and CDR2 FYNNEI. The CDR3 is 14 amino acids. The ends lost 6 bases at V and 3 bases at J; junction bases unmatched: 7. The CDR3 sequence is CASRAGRGYTEAFF. DNA for the CDR3: TGTGCCAGCAGGGCCGGCAGGGGGTACACTGAAGCTTTCTTT.

The V and J genes are TRBV5-6 and TRBJ2-5; D might be TRBD2 (7 bases). The assigned J gene may be wrong: the sequence end matches TRBJ2-7 better. Germline V gene lookup returns CDR1 SGHDT and CDR2 YYEEEE. The CDR3 runs 17 residues. CDR3 sequence (DNA): TGTGCCAGCAGCTTGGGGGACGGAGGGGGGGTCCTTTACGAGCAGTACTTC. It codes for CASSLGDGGGVLYEQYF.

This chain connects TRBV21-1 to TRBJ1-5. TRBV21-1 corresponds to a pseudogene. This CDR3 has 17 amino acids. CDR3 bases: TGTGCCAGCAGCAAACGGCGGAGATACTATAGCAATCAGCCCCAGCATTTT. This gives the protein CASSKRRRYYSNQPQHF.

This chain uses TRBV15 with TRBJ1-5, with TRBD1 matching 7 bases. The CDR3 runs to 16 residues. With V trimmed by 5 bases and J by 5 bases, 12 bases remained unmatched. Germline values: CDR1 LNHNV, CDR2 YYDKDF (reference sequence). The CDR3: CATSRRQGLRDQPQHF. The CDR3 DNA sequence: TGTGCCACCAGCCGAAGACAGGGCCTACGGGATCAGCCCCAGCATTTT.

V is TRBV6-5 and J is TRBJ1-3; D remains ambiguous. V was pared by 6 bases and J by 0 bases, with 12 bases between. The CDR3 has 15 amino acids. CDR1 and CDR2 from the germline V gene are MNHEY and SVGAGI. As DNA, the CDR3 is TGTGCCAGCAGCACCAGTTGGAGCTCTGGAAACACCATATATTTT. Protein product: CASSTSWSSGNTIYF.